The clone carrying this TCR beta chain turned up a few times. Its antigen is unknown. The sample is drawn from a study of T cells after yellow fever vaccination. The wider study: SMART-Seq v4 Ultra Low Input handled preparation of low-cell-number fractions.

The study's findings and limits: FACS-sorted repertoires could contain abundant clonotypes contaminating from the bulk population. Weaker, the secondary response peaked sooner, at day 5 versus 15. CD4 and CD8 compartments shared a small share of clonotypes, likely from convergent recombination.

TCRdb processed the 5' RACE reads anew with MiXCR; each CDR3 protein has one entry. The table lists approximately 610,000 distinct CDR3 sequences, approximately 16% of them singletons, with roughly 17% in the top ten. Trimming removed 0 bases at V and 4 bases at J, with 18 bases between. Germline V gene lookup returns CDR1 LGHNA and CDR2 YSLEER. The CDR3 covers 17 residues. The sequenced sample was PBMCs, obtained about 5 days after the first yellow fever vaccination. The rearrangement links TRBV4-3 to TRBJ1-2; D remains ambiguous. This TCR was recovered from a man between 18 and 35 years old who received the YFV17D yellow fever vaccine. The CDR3 bases are TGCGCCAGCAGCCAAGACATTCGGGCTTTAGGCGGCTATGGCTACACCTTC. Its translation: CASSQDIRALGGYGYTF.